The 28 T cell receptor beta chains presented below share a single source sample, sequenced in a study of T cell clonality in common variable immunodeficiency. Study findings and constraints: Common variable immunodeficiency TCR beta sequences reportedly had fewer deletions and N-nucleotide insertions.

The assay was immunoSEQ multiplex PCR, and TCRdb's table has in-frame clones only and misses some. The sample offers tens of thousands of clones and no singletons, the top ten holding 6% to 6.5%. Their recognized antigens are unknown. Sequencing was carried out using peripheral blood mononuclear cells. Receptors originate from a human donor with common variable immunodeficiency.

This clone has ten or more counts. Read sequence stops 3 residues before the CDR3 end, and the germline J gene provides the missing end. V usage is TRBV5-1 and J usage is TRBJ2-1, with TRBD2 identical over 7 bases. Trimming cost V 3 bases and J 0 bases; bases outside gene matches: 3. The CDR3 runs 15 residues. CDR1 is SGHRS and CDR2 is YFSETQ in the germline V gene. CDR3 residues: CASSSSGSSYNEQFF. The part of the CDR3 DNA that was read is TGCGCCAGCAGCTCTAGCGGCAGCTCCTACAATGAG.

This clone has ten or more counts. The read stops 3 residues short of the end of the CDR3; the missing end is completed from the germline J gene. The V call is TRBV6-2 or TRBV6-3, the J call TRBJ1-6; D may be TRBD1 (6 bases). The germline V gene has CDR1 MNHEY and CDR2 SVGEGT. V lost 7 bases to trimming and J lost 8 bases, with 15 bases between them. This CDR3 is 14 amino acids long. The CDR3: CASTPDRWDSPLHF. The DNA read from the CDR3 is TGTGCCAGCACCCCGGACAGATGGGATTCACCC.

In its sample, this clone was seen many times. The CDR3 extends 3 residues past the end of the read, so its final part is completed from the germline J gene. The chain carries TRBV20-1 and TRBJ1-4, with D uncertain. The CDR3 totals 13 residues. CDR1 and CDR2 (germline): DFQATT, SNEGSKA (reference sequence). The V end lost 3 bases, the J end lost 6 bases, and 11 bases lay between the germline ends. The sequenced CDR3 bases are TGCAGTGCTAGGGGAGCGGGGTATGAAAAA. This gives the protein CSARGAGYEK. The full-length CDR3 reads as CSARGAGYEKLFF.

This clone was found many times. The read is 3 residues too short to cover the CDR3 end, so that end is filled in from the germline J gene. This chain uses TRBV19 with TRBJ2-5; TRBD2 matches 7 bases. The V and J ends lost 3 bases and 7 bases, in that order; junction bases with no gene match: 5. CDR3 length: 13 amino acids. Looked up from germline, CDR1 is LNHDA and CDR2 is SQIVND (reference sequence). The CDR3 DNA, read in part, is TGTGCCAGTAGTATGGCGCGGGGGAGGACC. Its translation: CASSMARGRT. The whole CDR3 protein reads CASSMARGRTQYF.

Points on this clone: The read ends 3 residues before the CDR3 terminus; that terminus is restored from the germline J gene. This chain uses TRBV5-5 with TRBJ2-7, with no clear D. The CDR3 extends over 13 amino acids. Germline lookup yields CDR1 SGHKS and CDR2 YYEKEE (reference sequence). The V end was cut by 0 bases, the J end by 2 bases, with 6 bases between. The CDR3 bases that were read are TGTGCCAGCAGCTTGGACAGTCCCTACGAG. Its protein product is CASSLDSPYE. The entire CDR3 is CASSLDSPYEQYF.

This clone has more than one count but fewer than ten. The sequenced part of the CDR3 DNA is TGTGCCAGCAGGACGGGACTAGCGGGGGGGACCAATGAG. Translated: CASRTGLAGGTNE. The entire CDR3 protein reads CASRTGLAGGTNEQFF. The V and J genes are TRBV2 and TRBJ2-1; 16 nucleotides agree with TRBD2. The read terminates 3 residues before the CDR3 end, so the remaining end is supplied by the germline J gene. Losses at the gene ends were 6 bases for V and 6 bases for J; bases not matched to a gene: 5. CDR1 and CDR2 from the germline V gene are SNHLY and FYNNEI. The CDR3 extends over 16 amino acids.

In its sample, this clone was seen many times. The read ends 3 residues before the CDR3 terminus; that terminus is restored from the germline J gene. The chain recombines TRBV20-1 with TRBJ2-1, with D possibly matching TRBD2 (7 bases). Germline V gene lookup returns CDR1 DFQATT and CDR2 SNEGSKA (reference sequence). The CDR3 is made up of 15 amino acids. Trimming removed 8 bases from V and 3 bases from J, with 20 bases in between. The sequenced part of the CDR3 DNA is TGCAGTTCACGGGGGGCATACCATAACTACAATGAG. Amino acids: CSSRGAYHNYNE. The full CDR3 protein reads CSSRGAYHNYNEQFF.

This clone was found a few times. Read sequence stops 3 residues before the CDR3 end, and the germline J gene provides the missing end. The chain combines TRBV7-2 with TRBJ1-2; D gene ambiguous. V was clipped by 1 base and J by 4 bases, with 7 bases between them. Germline-derived CDR1 and CDR2 are SGHTA and FQGNSA. The CDR3 is made up of 13 amino acids. The sequenced CDR3 bases are TGTGCCAGCAGCTTAGGGCAGAGCTATGGC. Protein product: CASSLGQSYG. The entire CDR3 protein is CASSLGQSYGYTF.

To note about this clone: The read falls 3 residues short of the CDR3 end, and the missing part is taken from the germline J gene. V usage is TRBV30 and J usage is TRBJ1-1, with D possibly being TRBD1 (5 bases). Germline CDR1 reads GTSNPN; CDR2 reads SVGIG (reference sequence). There are 12 residues in the CDR3. CDR3 sequence: CAWSENQGQAFF. The DNA read from the CDR3 is TGTGCCTGGAGTGAAAACCAGGGCCAA. Looking up the rest from reference TRBV30 and TRBJ1-1 gives the full variable domain: SQTIHQWPATLVQPVGSPLSLECTVEGTSNPNLYWYRQAAGRGLQLLFYSVGIGQISSEVPQNLSASRPQDRQFILSSKKLLLSDSGFYLCAWSENQGQAFFGQGTRLTVV.

This clone was seen repeatedly, ten times or more. The read stops 3 residues short of the end of the CDR3; the missing end is completed from the germline J gene. V gene TRBV3-1 (or the pseudogene TRBV3-2) combines with J gene TRBJ1-6; the D is unclear. Germline V gives CDR1 LGHDT, CDR2 YNNKEL (reference sequence). The CDR3 consists of 15 residues. The V end lost 4 bases, the J end lost 7 bases, and 14 bases lay between the germline ends. The sequenced part of the CDR3 DNA is TGTGCCAGCAGCCCCCCAGGTGGAGGGAATTCACCC. Protein: CASSPPGGGNSP. The whole CDR3 reads CASSPPGGGNSPLHF.

CDR3 sequence reads: CASSPRTSGGTTDTQYF. CDR3 DNA (partial): TGTGCCAGCAGCCCCAGGACTAGCGGGGGGACCACAGATACG. V usage is TRBV6-2 or TRBV6-3 and J usage is TRBJ2-3, with TRBD2 identical over 14 bases. The read ends 3 residues early relative to the CDR3; the germline J gene fills the gap. CDR3 length equals 17 residues. The germline gives CDR1 MNHEY, CDR2 SVGEGT. The trim removed 6 bases at V and 2 bases at J, leaving 7 bases unmatched.

The table lists this clone with many counts. Read sequence stops 3 residues before the CDR3 end, and the germline J gene provides the missing end. The chain is built from TRBV7-2 and TRBJ2-3; TRBD2 agrees at 7 bases. V shed 5 bases, J shed 6 bases, and the junction held 5 bases outside the gene matches. The CDR3 runs 13 residues. Germline loops: CDR1 SGHTA, CDR2 FQGNSA. The part of the CDR3 DNA that was read is TGTGCCAGCAGCCCCCGGGGGGTGGATACG. Translation gives CASSPRGVDT. The full CDR3 reads CASSPRGVDTQYF.

This clone appeared a few times. The CDR3 end lies 3 residues beyond the end of the read and is filled in from the germline J gene. This chain links TRBV30 with TRBJ1-2, with a possible D match to TRBD1 (5 bases). Deletions cut 3 bases from V and 0 bases from J, with 20 bases between. Germline CDR1 and CDR2: GTSNPN and SVGIG (reference sequence). The CDR3 consists of 17 residues. The CDR3 region is CAWRRGRVIEANYGYTF. CDR3 DNA (partial): TGTGCCTGGAGGAGGGGAAGGGTGATTGAAGCTAACTATGGC.

This clone has more than one count but fewer than ten. The sequence runs out 3 residues before the end of the CDR3; the remainder is reconstructed from the germline J gene. This chain connects TRBV7-8 to TRBJ2-7, with 7 nucleotides matching TRBD1. The CDR3 sequence is 15 residues long. Germline V lookup: CDR1 SGHVS, CDR2 FQNEAQ. V was pared by 4 bases and J by 2 bases, with 8 bases of the junction left unmatched. CDR3: CASSSTGDRAYEQYF. The part of the CDR3 DNA that was read is TGTGCCAGCAGCTCTACAGGGGATAGGGCCTACGAG.

In its sample, this clone was seen many times. The junction and the germline gene differ at one end; a read error may be behind it. The sequence runs out 3 residues before the end of the CDR3; the remainder is reconstructed from the germline J gene. This chain uses TRBV29-1 with TRBJ1-5, with a weak D call TRBD1 (5 bases). The germline V gene encodes CDR1 SQVTM and CDR2 ANQGSEA. The CDR3 extends over 16 amino acids. The CDR3 bases that were read are TGCAGCGTTCTCAGTTCGGGGGGTAATAGCAAGCAGCCC. Protein product: CSVLSSGGNSKQP. The entire CDR3 protein reads CSVLSSGGNSKQPQHF.

A remark on this clone: The read stops 3 residues short of the end of the CDR3; the missing end is completed from the germline J gene. V is TRBV18 and J is TRBJ1-1; D is possibly TRBD1 (6 bases). CDR1 is KGHSH, CDR2 LQKENI, per germline. Trimming removed 1 base from V and 4 bases from J, with 13 bases in between. The CDR3 is 15 amino acids. CDR3 DNA (partial): TGTGCCAGCTCACCACAGGCAGGGGTTGGCACTGAA. It specifies CASSPQAGVGTE. The full CDR3 protein reads CASSPQAGVGTEAFF.

As concerns this clone: The read finishes 3 residues shy of the CDR3 end, and the germline J gene is used to complete it. V and J are TRBV2 and TRBJ2-2, with a tentative D call TRBD1 (5 bases). Germline CDR1 is SNHLY and CDR2 is FYNNEI. Trimming pared 5 bases from V and 1 base from J, leaving 11 bases between. CDR3 length equals 15 residues. CDR3 DNA (partial): TGTGCCAGCAGTATAGGGGCCCTGAACACCGGGGAG. Its protein is CASSIGALNTGE. The whole CDR3 protein reads CASSIGALNTGELFF.

This clone was counted at least ten times. CDR3 bases read: TGCGCCAGCGCTGGCGGGGGGGCCCTATTGAACGCGAACACCGGGGAG. It specifies CASAGGGALLNANTGE. The full CDR3 reads CASAGGGALLNANTGELFF. The V gene is TRBV5-1, the J gene TRBJ2-2; 9 positions match TRBD2. From the germline J gene comes the end of the CDR3, since the read stops 3 residues before it. The ends lost 7 bases at V and 0 bases at J; junction bases unmatched: 16. CDR3 length: 19 residues. Germline values: CDR1 SGHRS, CDR2 YFSETQ.

Comment on this clone: The read terminates 3 residues ahead of where the CDR3 ends, so the germline J gene completes it. V usage is TRBV18 and J usage is TRBJ2-7, with 8 nucleotides matching TRBD2. The CDR3 is made up of 14 amino acids. Germline CDR1 KGHSH, CDR2 LQKENI. With 3 bases clipped from V and 2 bases from J, the junction kept 3 bases outside the gene matches. The sequenced CDR3 bases are TGTGCCAGCTCACCGTCGGGGGGGGCCTACGAG. As protein: CASSPSGGAYE. The CDR3, in full, reads CASSPSGGAYEQYF.

This clone was seen many times. Coverage ceases 3 residues before the CDR3 finishes, and the germline J gene fills in the end. V usage is TRBV6-4 and J usage is TRBJ2-7; 9 nucleotides align to TRBD1. CDR3 length: 13 amino acids. CDR1 is MRHNA, CDR2 SNTAGT, per germline. With 10 bases clipped from V and 3 bases from J, the junction kept 7 bases outside the gene matches. The CDR3 loop is CAIRTGAHYEQYF. The sequenced CDR3 bases are TGTGCCATCAGGACAGGGGCCCACTACGAG.

This clone was detected many times. The sequenced CDR3 bases are TGTGCCAGTAATACCGGGAACACCGGGGAG. Its protein is CASNTGNTGE. The entire CDR3 reads CASNTGNTGELFF. The chain uses TRBV19 and TRBJ2-2; D call uncertain. The DNA ends 3 residues before the CDR3 does, and the rest of the CDR3 is filled in from the germline J gene. The V and J ends lost 7 bases and 1 base respectively, with 7 bases between them. The CDR3 sequence is 13 residues long. CDR1 is LNHDA and CDR2 is SQIVND in the germline V gene (reference sequence).

This clone was counted between two and nine times. The read gets to within 3 residues of the CDR3 end, and the germline J gene fills in the rest. The V and J genes are TRBV2 and TRBJ1-5, with D possibly matching TRBD1 (6 bases). CDR1 is SNHLY and CDR2 is FYNNEI in the germline V gene. This CDR3 contains 17 residues. Trimming took off 3 bases at V and 7 bases at J, with 22 bases between the two ends. The CDR3 protein is CASSDLIPGGPKQPQHF. CDR3 bases read: TGTGCCAGCAGTGACCTGATCCCGGGGGGGCCTAAGCAGCCC.

Points on this clone: The read falls 3 residues short of the CDR3 end, and the missing part is taken from the germline J gene. The chain joins TRBV5-1 to TRBJ2-7, with 8 bases fitting TRBD1. V lost 0 bases to trimming and J lost 3 bases; unmatched junction nucleotides: 5. The V gene's germline CDR1 is SGHRS and CDR2 YFSETQ. The CDR3 contains 15 residues. CDR3 DNA, as far as it was read: TGCGCCAGCAGCTTGGACCAGGGGGCCGGCTACGAG. Amino acids: CASSLDQGAGYE. Given in full, the CDR3 is CASSLDQGAGYEQYF.

This clone has a count of ten or more. The read stops 3 residues short of the end of the CDR3; the missing end is completed from the germline J gene. Other nucleotide sequences in the sample specify the same CDR3. V usage is TRBV7-9 and J usage is TRBJ1-2, with 7 bases that match TRBD1. Trimming at V came to 2 bases and at J to 6 bases, leaving 9 bases not matched to a gene. The CDR3 loop spans 15 amino acids. Germline loops: CDR1 SEHNR, CDR2 FQNEAQ (reference sequence). CDR3 residues: CASSLNEGGVNGYTF. CDR3 DNA (partial): TGTGCCAGCAGCTTAAATGAAGGGGGCGTTAATGGC.

This clone turned up a few times. The covered CDR3 bases are TGTGCCAGCAGTGGGACTAGCGGGTTGTTCTACGAG. Its translation: CASSGTSGLFYE. The complete CDR3 sequence is CASSGTSGLFYEQYF. The V gene is TRBV2, the J gene TRBJ2-7; 11 bases are a match to TRBD2. The read ends 3 residues shy of where the CDR3 ends; the end is completed using the germline J gene. The V gene's germline CDR1 is SNHLY and CDR2 FYNNEI. The J segment lost 3 bases and the V segment lost 4 bases, leaving 5 bases of the junction unmatched. The CDR3 runs to 15 residues.

This clone was counted only a few times. An end of the junction does not agree with germline; a read error may underlie this. The read ends 3 residues shy of where the CDR3 ends; the end is completed using the germline J gene. The sample has other DNA sequences that encode this CDR3 too. The genes are TRBV30 and TRBJ1-1; D not resolved. This CDR3 is built from 13 residues. The V gene's germline CDR1 is GTSNPN and CDR2 SVGIG (reference sequence). The DNA read from the CDR3 is TGTGCCTGGAGCTTCGACCGGGTAACTGAG. Its translation is CAWSFDRVTE. The whole CDR3 sequence is CAWSFDRVTEAFF. The full variable domain, completed using reference TRBV30 and TRBJ1-1, is SQTIHQWPATLVQPVGSPLSLECTVEGTSNPNLYWYRQAAGRGLQLLFYSVGIGQISSEVPQNLSASRPQDRQFILSSKKLLLSDSGFYLCAWSFDRVTEAFFGQGTRLTVV.

In its sample, this clone was seen many times. The observed sequence ends 3 residues before the CDR3 terminus, with the missing tail filled in from the germline J gene. The rearrangement links TRBV18 to TRBJ2-3; tentatively, D is TRBD2 (6 bases). Germline CDR1 reads KGHSH; CDR2 reads LQKENI. The CDR3 extends over 16 amino acids. V lost 4 bases and J 1 base, leaving 15 bases between the germline ends. The sequenced part of the CDR3 DNA is TGTGCCAGCTCACAGAAAGGACTATCCGGCACAGATACG. This gives the protein CASSQKGLSGTDT. The entire CDR3 protein reads CASSQKGLSGTDTQYF.

This clone was recorded at least ten times. The read comes to an end 3 residues before the CDR3 does, leaving the germline J gene to fill in the end. The rearrangement uses TRBV6-1 and TRBJ1-2, with 7 bases matching TRBD1. CDR3 length: 14 residues. Looked up from germline, CDR1 is MNHNS and CDR2 is SASEGT. V shed 4 bases and J 6 bases; nucleotides not matched to a gene: 8. This chain's CDR3 is CASSVIGQADGYTF. CDR3 DNA, as far as it was read: TGTGCCAGCAGTGTCATCGGACAGGCAGATGGC.